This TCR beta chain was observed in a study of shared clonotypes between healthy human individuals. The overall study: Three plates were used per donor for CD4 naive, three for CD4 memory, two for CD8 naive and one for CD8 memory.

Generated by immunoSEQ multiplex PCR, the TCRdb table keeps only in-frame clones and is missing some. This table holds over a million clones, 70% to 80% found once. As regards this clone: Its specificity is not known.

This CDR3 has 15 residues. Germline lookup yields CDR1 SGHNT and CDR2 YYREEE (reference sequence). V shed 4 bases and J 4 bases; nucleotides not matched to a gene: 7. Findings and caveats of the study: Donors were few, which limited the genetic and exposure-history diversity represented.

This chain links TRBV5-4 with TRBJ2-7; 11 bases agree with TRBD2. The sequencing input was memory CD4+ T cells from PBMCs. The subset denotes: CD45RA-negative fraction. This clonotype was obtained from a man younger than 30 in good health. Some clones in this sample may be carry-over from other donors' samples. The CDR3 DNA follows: TGTGCCAGCAGCCTCCGGCTAGCGGGAGGTTACGAGCAGTACTTC. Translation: CASSLRLAGGYEQYF.